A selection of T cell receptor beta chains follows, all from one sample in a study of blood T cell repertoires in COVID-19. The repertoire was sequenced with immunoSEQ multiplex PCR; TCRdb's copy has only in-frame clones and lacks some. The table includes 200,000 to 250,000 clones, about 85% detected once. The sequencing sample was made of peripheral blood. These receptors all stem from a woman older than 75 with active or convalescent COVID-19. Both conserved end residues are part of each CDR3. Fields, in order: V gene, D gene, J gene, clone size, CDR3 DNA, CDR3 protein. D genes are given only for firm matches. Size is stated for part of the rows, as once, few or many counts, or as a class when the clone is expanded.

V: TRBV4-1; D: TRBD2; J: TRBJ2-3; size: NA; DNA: TGCGCCAGCAGCCAAGATCTAAGGGCGGCGGGAGGGCCTATCACAGATACGCAGTATTTT; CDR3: CASSQDLRAAGGPITDTQYF
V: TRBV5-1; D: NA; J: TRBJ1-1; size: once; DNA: TGCGCCAGCAGCGACACAGGGTCGGACACTGAAGCTTTCTTT; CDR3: CASSDTGSDTEAFF
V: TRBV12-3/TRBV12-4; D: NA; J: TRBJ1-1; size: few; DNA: TGTGCCAGCAGCCGGAGAATGAACACTGAAGCTTTCTTT; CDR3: CASSRRMNTEAFF
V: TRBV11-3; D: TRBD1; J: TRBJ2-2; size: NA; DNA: TGTGCCAGCAGCTTAGCCGGGACAGGGGCCGGGGAGCTGTTTTTT; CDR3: CASSLAGTGAGELFF
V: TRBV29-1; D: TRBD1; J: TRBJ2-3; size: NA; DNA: TGCAGCGCAGACAGGGGGCATACAGATACGCAGTATTTT; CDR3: CSADRGHTDTQYF
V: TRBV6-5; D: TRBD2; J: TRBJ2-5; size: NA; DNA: TGTGCCAGCAGTAGGACTAGCGGGGGCCAAGAGACCCAGTACTTC; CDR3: CASSRTSGGQETQYF
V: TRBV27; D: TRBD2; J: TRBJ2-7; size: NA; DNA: TGTGCCAGCAGTCCCATGACTAGCGGGGGTTCCTACGAGCAGTACTTC; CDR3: CASSPMTSGGSYEQYF
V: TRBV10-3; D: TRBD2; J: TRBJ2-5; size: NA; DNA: TGTGCCATCAGTGAGTCGAATCTGGCTAGCGGGCCGTGGGTCCTTCAAGAGACCCAGTACTTC; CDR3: CAISESNLASGPWVLQETQYF
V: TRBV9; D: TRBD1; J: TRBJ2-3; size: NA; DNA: TGTGCCAGCAGCGTAGACAGGGGGCGGTTGTCGCAGTATTTT; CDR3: CASSVDRGRLSQYF
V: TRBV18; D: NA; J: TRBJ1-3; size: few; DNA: TGTGCCAGCTCCGACCGACAGGAGCCCTCTGGAAACACCATATATTTT; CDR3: CASSDRQEPSGNTIYF
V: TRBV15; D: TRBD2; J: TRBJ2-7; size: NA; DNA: TGTGCCACCAGCAGCGGGGGGAGCTCCTACGAGCAGTACTTC; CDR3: CATSSGGSSYEQYF
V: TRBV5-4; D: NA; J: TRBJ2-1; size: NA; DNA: TGTGCCAGCAGCTTGGAGTCACATACCTACAATGAGCAGTTCTTC; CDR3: CASSLESHTYNEQFF
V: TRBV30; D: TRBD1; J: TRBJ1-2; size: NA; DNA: TGTGCCTGGAGTCCCGGGACAGGGGCGTATGGCTACACCTTC; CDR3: CAWSPGTGAYGYTF
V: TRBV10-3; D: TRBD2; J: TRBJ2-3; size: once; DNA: TGTGCCATCAGATCCCACGGCGGGAGGTCTTCCCACACAGATACGCAGTATTTT; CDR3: CAIRSHGGRSSHTDTQYF
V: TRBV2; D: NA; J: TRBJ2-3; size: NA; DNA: TGTGCCAGCAGCGTGGAGGCAGATACGCAGTATTTT; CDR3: CASSVEADTQYF
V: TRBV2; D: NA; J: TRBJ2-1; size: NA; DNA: TGTGCCAGCAGTCTCCGGGACTTGAGCTACAATGAGCAGTTCTTC; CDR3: CASSLRDLSYNEQFF
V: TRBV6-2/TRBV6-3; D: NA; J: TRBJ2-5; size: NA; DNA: TGTGCCAGCAGCCCTGCGGAGACCCAGTACTTC; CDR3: CASSPAETQYF
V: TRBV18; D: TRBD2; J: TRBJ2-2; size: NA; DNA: TGTGCCAGCTCAGAGCGGGAGCCCAACCTGGTAAACACCGGGGAGCTGTTTTTT; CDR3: CASSEREPNLVNTGELFF
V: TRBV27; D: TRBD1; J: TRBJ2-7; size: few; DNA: TGTGCCAGCAGTTCCGGGACAGGGGGCAACGAGCAGTACTTC; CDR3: CASSSGTGGNEQYF
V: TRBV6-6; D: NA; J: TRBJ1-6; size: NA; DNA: TGTGCCAGCAGTTACACTTACGCGGGGGATTCACCCCTCCACTTT; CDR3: CASSYTYAGDSPLHF
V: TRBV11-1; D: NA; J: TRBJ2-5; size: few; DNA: TGTGCCAGCAGTTCGAGGGACACCCAAGAGACCCAGTACTTC; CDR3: CASSSRDTQETQYF
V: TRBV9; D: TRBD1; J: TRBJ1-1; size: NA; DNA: TGTGCCAGCAGCGTACAGGGGGGTGAAGCTTTCTTT; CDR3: CASSVQGGEAFF
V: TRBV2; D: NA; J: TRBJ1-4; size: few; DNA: TGTGCCAGCAGTCTCGTGTTCGGTGAAAAACTGTTTTTT; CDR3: CASSLVFGEKLFF
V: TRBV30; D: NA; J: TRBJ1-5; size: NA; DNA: TGTGCCTGGAGTGTATGGGGAGAGGATCAGCCCCAGCATTTT; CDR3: CAWSVWGEDQPQHF
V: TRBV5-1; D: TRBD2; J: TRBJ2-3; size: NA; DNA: TGCGCCAGCAGCTTAGGACTAGCGGCTAGCACAGATACGCAGTATTTT; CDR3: CASSLGLAASTDTQYF
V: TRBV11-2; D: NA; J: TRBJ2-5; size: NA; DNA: TGTGCCAGCAGCTTAGGGCAGACACTAGTAACGATGCAAGAGACCCAGTACTTC; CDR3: CASSLGQTLVTMQETQYF
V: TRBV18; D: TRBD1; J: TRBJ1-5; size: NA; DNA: TGTGCCAGCTCACCGGGACAGGGGTTAAGCAATCAGCCCCAGCATTTT; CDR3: CASSPGQGLSNQPQHF
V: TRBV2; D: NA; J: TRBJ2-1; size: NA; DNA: TGTGCCAGCAGGAAGGACAGTCCTTACAATGAGCAGTTCTTC; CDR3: CASRKDSPYNEQFF
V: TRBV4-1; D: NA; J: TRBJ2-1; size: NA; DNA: TGCGCCAGCAGCCAAGATAATAGCCTCGCCTCTTCCTACAATGAGCAGTTCTTC; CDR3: CASSQDNSLASSYNEQFF
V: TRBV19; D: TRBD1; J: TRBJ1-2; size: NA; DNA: TGTGCCAGTAGTAGATACGACAGGGCCAACTATGGCTACACCTTC; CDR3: CASSRYDRANYGYTF
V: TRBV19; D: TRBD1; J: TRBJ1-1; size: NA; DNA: TGTGCCAGTGGGAGGGGACAGGGGCAGTCCGAAGCTTTCTTT; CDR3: CASGRGQGQSEAFF
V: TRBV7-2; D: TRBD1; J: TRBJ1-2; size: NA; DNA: TGTGCCAGCAGCTTAACTACAGGGACAGCCTATGGCTACACCTTC; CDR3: CASSLTTGTAYGYTF
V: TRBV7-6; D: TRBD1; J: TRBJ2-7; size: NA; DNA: TGTGCCAGCAGCAGAGGGGGACAGGGGCCCATTAACTACGAGCAGTACTTC; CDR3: CASSRGGQGPINYEQYF
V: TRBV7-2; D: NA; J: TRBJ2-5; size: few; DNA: TGTGCCAGCAGCTCCGTGTGGGCCGGTGAGACCCAGTACTTC; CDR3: CASSSVWAGETQYF
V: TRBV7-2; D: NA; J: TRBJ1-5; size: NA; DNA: TGTGCCAGCAGCTTAGAGGCAGGAAATCAGCCCCAGCATTTT; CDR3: CASSLEAGNQPQHF
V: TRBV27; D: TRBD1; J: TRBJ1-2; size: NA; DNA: TGTGCCAGCAGTCCGCGGACAGGGCGTAACTATGGCTACACCTTC; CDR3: CASSPRTGRNYGYTF
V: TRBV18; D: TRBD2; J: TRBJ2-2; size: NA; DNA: TGTGCCAGCTCACCAACTAGCGGGAGTAACACCGGGGAGCTGTTTTTT; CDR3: CASSPTSGSNTGELFF
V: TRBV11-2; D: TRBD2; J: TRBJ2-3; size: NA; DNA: TGTGCCAGCAGCTTATCCTTAGCGGGAAGAAAGACAGATACGCAGTATTTT; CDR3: CASSLSLAGRKTDTQYF
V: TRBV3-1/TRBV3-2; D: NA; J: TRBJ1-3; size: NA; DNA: TGTGCCAGCAGCCGAAGACAGGCCTCTGGAAACACCATATATTTT; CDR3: CASSRRQASGNTIYF
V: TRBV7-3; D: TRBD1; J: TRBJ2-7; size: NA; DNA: TGTGCCAGCAGCACGGGACAGGGATACGAGCAGTACTTC; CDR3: CASSTGQGYEQYF
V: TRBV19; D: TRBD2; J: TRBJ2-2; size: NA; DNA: TGTGCCAGTAGGCCGGGACTAGCGGGGGCTGGGAACACCGGGGAGCTGTTTTTT; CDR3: CASRPGLAGAGNTGELFF
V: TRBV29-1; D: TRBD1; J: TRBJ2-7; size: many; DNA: TGCAGCGTTGAAGAGGTGGCGGGACAGGACTACGAGCAGTACTTC; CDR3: CSVEEVAGQDYEQYF
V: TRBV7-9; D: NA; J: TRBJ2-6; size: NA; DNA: TGTGCCGGGGAGTCTGGGGCCAACGTCCTGACTTTC; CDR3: CAGESGANVLTF
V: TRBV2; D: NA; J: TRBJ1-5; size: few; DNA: TGTGCCAGCAGCTACAGGGTTCACCGGCCCCAGCATTTT; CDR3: CASSYRVHRPQHF
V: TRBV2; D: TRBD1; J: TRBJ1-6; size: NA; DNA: TGTGCCAGCAGCGGACAGGGCACGAATTCACCCCTCCACTTT; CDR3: CASSGQGTNSPLHF
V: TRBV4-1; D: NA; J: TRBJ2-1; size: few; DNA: TGCGCCAGCAGCCAAGTGCAGGGAATCTACAATGAGCAGTTCTTC; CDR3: CASSQVQGIYNEQFF
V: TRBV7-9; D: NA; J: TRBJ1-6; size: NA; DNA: TGTGCCAGCAGTTTTAGCCTTTCACCCCTCCACTTT; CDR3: CASSFSLSPLHF
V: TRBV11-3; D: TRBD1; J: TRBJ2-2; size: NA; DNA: TGTGCCAGCAGCTTGCGAGGGGGCCGCACCGGGGAGCTGTTTTTT; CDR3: CASSLRGGRTGELFF
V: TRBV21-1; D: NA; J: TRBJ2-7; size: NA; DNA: TGTGCCAGCAGCAAGTACGGCAGGGGGCCTTTAAGGTCCTCCTACGAGCAGTACTTC; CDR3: CASSKYGRGPLRSSYEQYF
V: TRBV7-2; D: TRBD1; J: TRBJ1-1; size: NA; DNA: TGTGCCAGCAGCTTAGCTACAGGGGGATACACTGAAGCTTTCTTT; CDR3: CASSLATGGYTEAFF
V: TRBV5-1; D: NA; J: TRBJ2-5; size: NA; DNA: TGCGCCAGCAGCTTCTCGCAAGAGACCCAGTACTTC; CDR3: CASSFSQETQYF
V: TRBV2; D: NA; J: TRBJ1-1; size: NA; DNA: TGTGCCAGCAGTGACCGACTAGCGAACACTGAAGCTTTCTTT; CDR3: CASSDRLANTEAFF
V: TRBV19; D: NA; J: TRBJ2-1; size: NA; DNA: TGTGCCAGTAGTTTTGCAGCCTACAATGAGCAGTTCTTC; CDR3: CASSFAAYNEQFF
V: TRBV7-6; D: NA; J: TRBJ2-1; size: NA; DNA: TGTGCCAGCAGCTTAAGAAGGGGGACCTCCTACAATGAGCAGTTCTTC; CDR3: CASSLRRGTSYNEQFF